This TCR beta chain was documented in a study of molecular identifiers for immune sequencing clone quantification. The CDR3 is 14 amino acids. V was clipped by 3 bases and J by 0 bases, with 12 bases between them. Germline CDR1 and CDR2: SQVTM and ANQGSEA. This clonotype showed up many times. TCRdb used MiXCR to reprocess the PCR reads, holding one entry per CDR3 protein. This sample has 85,000 to 100,000 distinct CDR3 sequences, with 24% found just once. This TCR came from a human donor in good health. Some libraries in this study had Jurkat cell RNA spiked in. The sample comprised naive CD8+ T cells from blood, with Jurkat cell RNA spiked in. The subset: FACS-sorted CD8+CD4-CCR7+CD45RA+ naive T cells. This rearrangement joins TRBV29-1 to TRBJ2-7; a weak D match, TRBD2 (7 bases). In nucleotides, the CDR3 is TGCAGCGTTGATGGCGGGGGCCCCTCCTACGAGCAGTACTTC. Translated: CSVDGGGPSYEQYF.